This record concerns one TCR beta chain sequence. The antigen remains unidentified. This sample is part of a study of early T cells in non-severe SARS-CoV-2 infection. Whole-study context: From unsorted whole blood, bulk RNA was sequenced, and the chains remained unpaired.

General study points: Private and CD4 specificities were missed by VDJdb matching, which favored anti-spike CD8 responses.

As part of library construction, unique molecular identifiers were attached to individual cDNA molecules. Each CDR3 protein is one row after TCRdb ran MiXCR on the 5' RACE reads. The sample holds about 44,000 distinct CDR3 sequences, 20% to 25% seen once. The junction had 4 bases not matched to a gene; V was cut back by 1 base and J by 8 bases. The germline V gene has CDR1 SGHAT and CDR2 FQNNGV. The CDR3 loop spans 13 amino acids. This sequence originates from an adult who was a healthcare worker with PCR-confirmed SARS-CoV-2 infection or an uninfected control (not recorded which). This sequence joins TRBV11-2 and TRBJ1-2; 7 bases match TRBD1. The source was whole blood, collected at baseline. The DNA of the CDR3 is TGTGCCAGCAGCTTAGGGACAGGTTTAGGCTACACCTTC. It is translated as CASSLGTGLGYTF.